The 15 T cell receptor beta chains below all came from one sample that was sequenced in a study of regulatory T cells in long-lasting Graves disease (dated by TCRdb to 2020 to 2022). The library was generated by multiplex PCR. TCRdb records Illumina HiSeq 4000 as the sequencer. iRepertoire HTBI primers and Arm-PCR amplification of CDR3 regions were used to construct TCR beta libraries. TCRdb ran its own pipeline on the public reads, namely fastp trimming at Q25 and MiXCR clone calling, and kept in-frame beta chains. One record per CDR3 amino acid sequence lists the most common genes and DNA. The sample table shows about 240,000 distinct CDR3 sequences, and 20% are seen once. In total, the top ten clones hold about 15% of the sample. Read against the paper, the sample's time point label means: newly diagnosed GD, antithyroid drugs for less than 3 months. RNA was extracted from PBMCs in TRIzol for both TCR sequencing and RNA sequencing.

This specimen consisted of peripheral blood mononuclear cells (PBMCs), obtained at new diagnosis, from a patient treated with antithyroid drugs. The receptor set was obtained from a female donor with Graves disease.

As for this clonotype: The likely explanation is a read error, given a far larger clone one base away. The rearrangement uses TRBV7-9 and TRBJ2-7; D may be TRBD1 (6 bases). V lost 5 bases and J lost 7, with 18 bases in between. The CDR3 covers 14 residues. Germline loops: CDR1 SEHNR, CDR2 FQNEAQ (reference sequence). The CDR3 region has the DNA TGTGCCAGCAGCCACCGGGACACCCACAATGAGCAGTACTTC. Its translation is CASSHRDTHNEQYF.

This clonotype has ten or more counts. This rearrangement joins TRBV11-2 to TRBJ1-4, with 9 positions matching TRBD1. The CDR3 has 16 residues. V was clipped by 5 bases and J by 8 bases; unmatched bases: 12. Germline CDR1 SGHAT, CDR2 FQNNGV. This CDR3 reads CASSQTVGQGLEKLFF. The CDR3 DNA reads as TGTGCCAGCAGCCAAACAGTGGGACAGGGTTTGGAAAAACTGTTTTTT.

This clonotype was detected ten times or more. This chain links TRBV27 with TRBJ2-5; 8 bases are a match to TRBD1. Germline V gene lookup returns CDR1 MNHEY and CDR2 SMNVEV (reference sequence). The CDR3 contains 16 residues. The trim removed 6 bases at V and 1 base at J, leaving 10 bases unmatched. The CDR3 region is CASSHRDRQVQETQYF. CDR3 nucleotide sequence: TGTGCCAGCAGCCATAGGGACAGGCAGGTCCAAGAGACCCAGTACTTC.

This sequence joins TRBV9 and TRBJ1-3; D is undetermined. The germline V and J ends were trimmed by 0 bases and 0 bases, with 13 bases remaining between them. The germline CDR1 and CDR2 sequences are SGDLS and YYNGEE. This CDR3 is 17 amino acids long. The CDR3 bases are TGTGCCAGCAGCGTAGATCCTGGACGGAACTCTGGAAACACCATATATTTT. This gives the protein CASSVDPGRNSGNTIYF.

This clonotype was detected a few times. A single base is all that separates this from a far larger clone, so a read error is likely. The chain couples TRBV7-2 to TRBJ2-1; a weak D match, TRBD1 (6 bases). The DNA end lines up better with TRBJ2-5; the J call may be wrong. There are 14 residues in the CDR3. Germline V gene lookup returns CDR1 SGHTA and CDR2 FQGNSA. Here the CDR3 reads CVSSSYRDKETQYF. The DNA for the CDR3 is TGTGTCAGCAGCTCATACAGGGATAAAGAGACCCAGTACTTC.

This chain connects TRBV10-3 to TRBJ2-5; D is unresolved. CDR3 size: 14 residues. V gave up 0 bases and J gave up 7 bases, with 12 bases separating them. Germline loops: CDR1 ENHRY, CDR2 SYGVKD. CDR3 bases: TGTGCCATCAGTGAGTCTGGGCGCCCAACGACCCAGTACTTC. It is translated as CAISESGRPTTQYF.

In this sample, this clonotype turned up many times. The chain employs TRBV6-2 or TRBV6-3 and TRBJ2-1, with TRBD2 matching 8 bases. Trimming cost V 3 bases and J 7 bases; bases outside gene matches: 8. Germline assignment: CDR1 MNHEY and CDR2 SVGEGT. The CDR3 is made up of 15 amino acids. CDR3 in amino acids: CASSYLTGGQNEQFF. In nucleotides, the CDR3 is TGTGCCAGCAGTTATTTGACGGGAGGGCAGAATGAGCAGTTCTTC.

There are a few counts of this clonotype. The gene calls are TRBV7-2 and TRBJ1-1, with D possibly TRBD1 on 5 matching bases. Trimming took 2 bases from V and 2 from J, leaving 18 bases between them. The CDR3 has 17 residues. Germline values: CDR1 SGHTA, CDR2 FQGNSA. The CDR3 coding sequence is TGTGCCAGCAGCTTACCCGGGGCAGGCTCGGTAAACACTGAAGCTTTCTTT. It is translated as CASSLPGAGSVNTEAFF. The full variable domain, its missing parts supplied by reference TRBV7-2 and TRBJ1-1, is GAGVSQSPSNKVTEKGKDVELRCDPISGHTALYWYRQSLGQGLEFLIYFQGNSAPDKSGLPSDRFSAERTGGSVSTLTIQRTQQEDSAVYLCASSLPGAGSVNTEAFFGQGTRLTVV.

The CDR3 bases are TGTGCCAGCAGCCTCACCCACCGGGACAGGGGACGAGAGACCCAGTACTTC. Translated: CASSLTHRDRGRETQYF. The chain employs TRBV7-3 and TRBJ2-5; the match to TRBD1 covers 10 bases. The CDR3 totals 17 residues. CDR1 SGHTA and CDR2 FQGTGA come from the germline V gene. Trimming took 5 bases from V and 4 from J; bases not matched to a gene: 13.

This clonotype came up many times. The chain carries TRBV19 and TRBJ2-7, with TRBD2 matching 8 bases. Germline V gene data show CDR1 as LNHDA and CDR2 as SQIVND (reference sequence). The J segment lost 3 bases and the V segment lost 7 bases, leaving 11 bases of the junction unmatched. The CDR3 spans 15 residues. The CDR3 coding sequence is TGTGCCAGTACCGACGGTAGCGGGACCAGCTACGAGCAGTACTTC. This encodes CASTDGSGTSYEQYF.

The table lists this clonotype with a few counts. The chain employs TRBV20-1 and TRBJ2-3; 11 bases line up with TRBD1. The CDR3 is made up of 17 amino acids. CDR1 is DFQATT, CDR2 SNEGSKA, per germline (reference sequence). With 3 bases clipped from V and 4 bases from J, the junction kept 12 bases outside the gene matches. This CDR3 reads CSARSGTGGKGADTQYF. CDR3 nucleotides: TGCAGTGCTAGGTCCGGGACAGGGGGTAAGGGGGCAGATACGCAGTATTTT.

This chain joins TRBV6-4 and TRBJ2-1, with D tentatively TRBD1 (5 bases). The CDR3 covers 13 residues. V gave up 3 bases and J gave up 9 bases, with 12 bases separating them. Germline CDR1 MRHNA, CDR2 SNTAGT. Here the CDR3 DNA reads TGTGCCAGCAGTGATTACCAGCAGGGTGAGCAGTTCTTC. It encodes CASSDYQQGEQFF.

This clonotype was observed at least ten times. CDR3: CASSQRQGGNSPLHF. The CDR3 DNA sequence: TGCGCCAGCAGCCAGAGACAGGGAGGGAATTCACCCCTCCACTTT. The V call is TRBV5-1, the J call TRBJ1-6; 7 bases are a match to TRBD1. The CDR3 extends over 15 amino acids. J gave up 7 bases and V 4 bases, and 8 bases lay outside the gene matches. The germline gives CDR1 SGHRS, CDR2 YFSETQ. The variable domain in full, completed from reference TRBV5-1 and TRBJ1-6, reads KAGVTQTPRYLIKTRGQQVTLSCSPISGHRSVSWYQQTPGQGLQFLFEYFSETQRNKGNFPGRFSGRQFSNSRSEMNVSTLELGDSALYLCASSQRQGGNSPLHFGNGTRLTVT.

About this clonotype itself: Just one base apart from a much larger clone, this may be a read error. The conserved phenylalanine or tryptophan is not found at the CDR3 terminus, so this likely reflects a read error. The V call is TRBV6-2 or TRBV6-3, the J call TRBJ2-3, with D possibly matching TRBD1 (6 bases). Germline loops: CDR1 MNHEY, CDR2 SVGEGT. V lost 6 bases to trimming and J lost 0 bases, with 7 bases between them. The CDR3 consists of 13 residues. CDR3 nucleotide sequence: TGTGCCAGCAGAACAGGGAGCACAGATACGCAGTATCTT. Protein product: CASRTGSTDTQYL.

Details on this clonotype: A much larger clone is a single base away; this may be a read error. The chain carries TRBV12-3 or TRBV12-4 and TRBJ2-3; the D gene is possibly TRBD1 (5 bases). The CDR3 loop spans 15 amino acids. The CDR3 DNA follows: TGTGCCGGCAGGCCGCAGGGTTCGACCACAGATACGCAGTATTTT. Translated: CAGRPQGSTTDTQYF.